Here is one T cell receptor (beta chain) with its context. A second PCR, run for roughly 7 to 11 cycles, used a sample-barcoded 5' primer plus a J-beta primer mix. TCRdb reprocessed the 5' RACE reads with MiXCR, giving one entry per CDR3 protein. Counted here are roughly 560,000 distinct CDR3 sequences, around 24% occurring once; the ten biggest clones make up roughly 9.4%. The record originates from a study of blood T cells in healthy people across ages. After removal of 5 bases from V and 9 bases from J, the junction contained 18 bases not matched to a gene. The CDR3 is 17 amino acids. The germline V gene has CDR1 SEHNR and CDR2 FQNEAQ (reference sequence). This sample also appeared in a second study, on T cells of mothers and their children. That work states: Over five children, together with their three healthy Caucasian mothers, made up the donors. Nobody spotted any persistent microchimeric T cell clones.

The chain is built from TRBV7-9 and TRBJ2-1, with 8 bases fitting TRBD2. This TCR was sampled from a boy aged 5-17 years in good health. Material for sequencing was blood. The CDR3 nucleotides are TGTGCCAGCAGCCCCGCCGGAACGAGCGGGAGCGTAAGTGAGCAGTTCTTC. Translating gives CASSPAGTSGSVSEQFF. Looking up the rest from reference TRBV7-9 and TRBJ2-1 gives the full variable domain: DTGVSQNPRHKITKRGQNVTFRCDPISEHNRLYWYRQTLGQGPEFLTYFQNEAQLEKSRLLSDRFSAERPKGSFSTLEIQRTEQGDSAMYLCASSPAGTSGSVSEQFFGPGTRLTVL.